The 27 T cell receptor beta chains below all came from one sample that was sequenced in a study of shared clonotypes between healthy human individuals. Generated by immunoSEQ multiplex PCR, the TCRdb table keeps only in-frame clones and is missing some. Here the sample spans approximately 740,000 clones, less than 85% being singletons. The sample taken for sequencing was memory CD4+ T cells sorted from blood. Regarding subset: CD45RA-negative fraction. Every receptor here comes from a woman between 25 and 40 years old in good health.

The chain uses TRBV7-9 and TRBJ2-1, with 10 positions matching TRBD2. Germline CDR1 and CDR2: SEHNR and FQNEAQ (reference sequence). Trimming at V came to 10 bases and at J to 3 bases, leaving 6 bases not matched to a gene. The CDR3 totals 14 residues. CDR3 nucleotide sequence: TGTGCCATCACAAAGCGGGAGGGCTACAATGAGCAGTTCTTC. It yields the protein CAITKREGYNEQFF.

This clone was picked up a small number of times. The chain recombines TRBV7-2 with TRBJ2-1; D is perhaps TRBD2 (6 bases). Per the germline V gene, CDR1 is SGHTA and CDR2 is FQGNSA. There are 18 residues in the CDR3. V lost 0 bases to trimming and J lost 6 bases, with 21 bases between them. This CDR3 is CASSLARLGRSYSNEQFF. CDR3 sequence (DNA): TGTGCCAGCAGCTTAGCAAGACTAGGAAGAAGTTATAGCAATGAGCAGTTCTTC.

This clone showed up just once. The CDR3 reads CASSPAGLDTQYF. In DNA form, the CDR3 reads TGTGCCAGCAGTCCGGCAGGGCTAGATACGCAGTATTTT. This chain connects TRBV25-1 to TRBJ2-3, with D maybe TRBD1 (5 bases). The germline V gene has CDR1 MGHDK and CDR2 SYGVNS. Trimming stripped 5 bases from V and 5 bases from J, with 11 bases between. The CDR3 is 13 amino acids. Drawing the rest from reference TRBV25-1 and TRBJ2-3, the complete variable domain is EADIYQTPRYLVIGTGKKITLECSQTMGHDKMYWYQQDPGMELHLIHYSYGVNSTEKGDLSSESTVSRIRTEHFPLTLESARPSHTSQYLCASSPAGLDTQYFGPGTRLTVL.

The genes are TRBV6-1 and TRBJ2-5; possible D gene TRBD1, 5 bases. Germline V CDR1 and CDR2: MNHNS, SASEGT. This CDR3 contains 15 residues. The ends were cut back, 0 bases at V and 8 bases at J, with 16 bases in the middle. The CDR3 here is CASSEAAQARDTQYF. CDR3 DNA sequence: TGTGCCAGCAGTGAAGCGGCACAGGCAAGAGACACCCAGTACTTC.

The V and J genes are TRBV19 and TRBJ2-3, with D unclear. CDR1 is LNHDA and CDR2 is SQIVND in the germline V gene (reference sequence). The CDR3 has 15 amino acids. Trimming stripped 3 bases from V and 0 bases from J, with 10 bases between. In DNA, the CDR3 is TGTGCCAGTAGTATGGCCCCAGCGAGCACAGATACGCAGTATTTT. Protein sequence: CASSMAPASTDTQYF.

The rearrangement joins TRBV5-5 to TRBJ2-2; 7 bases align to TRBD1. Trimming removed 3 bases from V and 4 bases from J; junction bases left unmatched: 9. Per the germline V gene, CDR1 is SGHKS and CDR2 is YYEKEE (reference sequence). The CDR3 runs to 16 residues. CDR3 in DNA: TGTGCCAGCAGCTCCTCCGGGACAGCGGCCACCGGGGAGCTGTTTTTT. It is translated as CASSSSGTAATGELFF.

As regards this clone: This may be a read error: a much more frequent sequence differs by one nucleotide. The sample has other DNA sequences that encode this CDR3 too. The J gene is TRBJ2-2, the V gene TRBV7-2, with 14 bases identical to TRBD2. After removal of 5 bases from V and 6 bases from J, the junction contained 5 bases not matched to a gene. CDR3 size: 16 residues. Germline V gene sequence: CDR1 SGHTA, CDR2 FQGNSA. The CDR3 DNA reads TGTGCCAGCAGCCTACGACTAGCGGGAGGGCCCGGGGAGCTGTTTTTT. Encoded protein: CASSLRLAGGPGELFF.

The chain links TRBV7-2 to TRBJ2-3; no firm D call. Per the germline V gene, CDR1 is SGHTA and CDR2 is FQGNSA. CDR3 length equals 16 residues. The germline V and J ends were trimmed by 1 base and 1 base, with 12 bases remaining between them. CDR3 sequence: CASSLGFAPGTDTQYF. CDR3 DNA: TGTGCCAGCAGCTTAGGATTCGCGCCTGGCACAGATACGCAGTATTTT.

The chain combines TRBV27 with TRBJ1-1; perhaps TRBD1 as D (6 bases). The CDR3 sequence is 15 residues long. Germline-derived CDR1 and CDR2 are MNHEY and SMNVEV (reference sequence). Trimming removed 2 bases at V and 6 bases at J, with 16 bases between. The CDR3 bases are TGTGCCAGCAGTTTACTCCAGGGGACGGGTCCTGAAGCTTTCTTT. Protein product: CASSLLQGTGPEAFF.

This clone was found a few times. The J gene is TRBJ1-5, the V gene TRBV2; D is unclear. V lost 7 bases to trimming and J lost 3 bases, with 10 bases between them. The CDR3 spans 13 residues. CDR1 and CDR2 from the germline V gene are SNHLY and FYNNEI. CDR3: CASMAASNQPQHF. The DNA for the CDR3 is TGTGCCAGCATGGCAGCCTCCAATCAGCCCCAGCATTTT. The full variable domain, its missing parts supplied by reference TRBV2 and TRBJ1-5, is EPEVTQTPSHQVTQMGQEVILRCVPISNHLYFYWYRQILGQKVEFLVSFYNNEISEKSEIFDDQFSVERPDGSNFTLKIRSTKLEDSAMYFCASMAASNQPQHFGDGTRLSIL.

V and J are TRBV28 and TRBJ1-2, with D tentatively TRBD1 (5 bases). V was shortened by 2 bases and J by 3 bases, with 10 bases between the two germline ends. CDR1 is MDHEN and CDR2 is SYDVKM in the germline V gene. The CDR3 is made up of 14 amino acids. Here the CDR3 reads CASSLGTDYYGYTF. CDR3 nucleotide sequence: TGTGCCAGCAGTTTAGGGACTGACTACTATGGCTACACCTTC.

Comments on this clone: The same CDR3 arises from other DNA sequences in this sample as well. V is TRBV2 and J is TRBJ1-2; 8 positions agree with TRBD1. The V gene end was trimmed by 6 bases and the J gene end by 5 bases; junction bases not matched to a gene: 8. This CDR3 contains 14 residues. Per the germline V gene, CDR1 is SNHLY and CDR2 is FYNNEI. CDR3 DNA: TGTGCCAGCAGCCTGCAGGGGGCAGAGTATGGCTACACCTTC. Translation: CASSLQGAEYGYTF.

The rearrangement links TRBV30 to TRBJ2-7; 9 nucleotides agree with TRBD1. Germline lookup yields CDR1 GTSNPN and CDR2 SVGIG (reference sequence). V dropped 3 bases and J dropped 2; count of bases not matched to a gene: 8. The CDR3 loop spans 15 amino acids. CDR3 in DNA: TGTGCCTGGAGCCCCGGGACAGGGATCACCTACGAGCAGTACTTC. Translating it yields CAWSPGTGITYEQYF.

The V call is TRBV19, the J call TRBJ1-5; TRBD1 agrees at 9 bases. The CDR3 contains 16 residues. The V segment lost 5 bases and the J segment 1 base; nucleotides outside the gene matches: 6. From germline, CDR1 is LNHDA and CDR2 SQIVND (reference sequence). The CDR3 region is CASSQQGAWSNQPQHF. CDR3 sequence (DNA): TGTGCCAGTAGTCAACAGGGGGCATGGAGCAATCAGCCCCAGCATTTT.

The CDR3 reads CASSRGWSTDTQYF. For the CDR3, the DNA is TGTGCCAGCAGCCGAGGTTGGAGCACAGATACGCAGTATTTT. The chain recombines TRBV5-5 with TRBJ2-3, with D uncertain. V was shortened by 4 bases and J by 0 bases, with 9 bases between the two germline ends. This CDR3 is built from 14 residues. Germline loops: CDR1 SGHKS, CDR2 YYEKEE (reference sequence).

This clone showed up just a few times. This chain uses TRBV18 with TRBJ2-7; either TRBD1 or TRBD2 may supply D (5 bases each). CDR3 size: 13 residues. The V and J ends lost 4 bases and 5 bases respectively, with 12 bases between them. The V gene's germline CDR1 is KGHSH and CDR2 LQKENI. CDR3 protein: CASSLNQGDEQYF. The CDR3 DNA is TGTGCCAGCTCACTAAATCAGGGAGACGAGCAGTACTTC.

This clone was seen just once. The chain uses TRBV9 and TRBJ2-1, with no clear D. Germline lookup yields CDR1 SGDLS and CDR2 YYNGEE. V lost 0 bases, J lost 4 bases, and 8 bases lay in between. The CDR3 has 14 amino acids. CDR3 sequence (DNA): TGTGCCAGCAGCGTAGCCGAGAGATACAATGAGCAGTTCTTC. Protein sequence: CASSVAERYNEQFF.

Of note for this clone: Distinct nucleotide sequences in the sample also encode this CDR3. The J gene is TRBJ1-5, the V gene TRBV30; tentatively, D is TRBD1 (5 bases). CDR1 and CDR2 from the germline V gene are GTSNPN and SVGIG (reference sequence). V was cut by 0 bases and J by 6 bases, with 6 bases left in between. This CDR3 comprises 12 residues. CDR3 residues: CAWSVRGQPQHF. The CDR3 coding sequence is TGTGCCTGGAGTGTAAGGGGTCAGCCCCAGCATTTT.

V usage is TRBV5-4 and J usage is TRBJ1-3; unclear D gene. The germline V gene has CDR1 SGHNT and CDR2 YYREEE (reference sequence). Trimming took off 4 bases at V and 4 bases at J, with 9 bases between the two ends. CDR3 size: 13 residues. The CDR3 region is CASSGDNGNTIYF. The CDR3 coding sequence is TGTGCCAGCAGCGGGGATAACGGAAACACCATATATTTT. Full variable domain (missing parts from reference TRBV5-4 and TRBJ1-3): ETGVTQSPTHLIKTRGQQVTLRCSSQSGHNTVSWYQQALGQGPQFIFQYYREEENGRGNFPPRFSGLQFPNYSSELNVNALELDDSALYLCASSGDNGNTIYFGEGSWLTVV.

This chain uses TRBV2 with TRBJ2-7, with D possibly being TRBD2 (5 bases). The CDR3 spans 14 residues. Per the germline V gene, CDR1 is SNHLY and CDR2 is FYNNEI. Between the trimmed V and J ends, which lost 8 bases and 2 bases, there was a span of 16 bases. DNA for the CDR3: TGTGCCAGCGGTGGTAGCGCTCCTCCCTACGAGCAGTACTTC. Its translation: CASGGSAPPYEQYF.

Remarks on this clone: This specimen includes other DNA sequences encoding the same CDR3. The V call is TRBV5-1, the J call TRBJ1-5; D is unresolved. The CDR3 is 14 amino acids. With 0 bases removed from V and 4 bases from J, the gap between germline ends came to 8 bases. Germline CDR1 reads SGHRS; CDR2 reads YFSETQ. Here the CDR3 DNA reads TGCGCCAGCAGCTTGGGCTACAGTAATCAGCCCCAGCATTTT. Residues: CASSLGYSNQPQHF.

Of note for this clone: This sample also contains other DNA sequences that code for the same CDR3. This sequence joins TRBV5-1 and TRBJ2-1, with unresolved D. V was trimmed by 0 bases and J by 0 bases, leaving 7 bases between them. The CDR3 is 15 residues long. Germline V gene sequence: CDR1 SGHRS, CDR2 YFSETQ. The CDR3 DNA is TGCGCCAGCAGCTTGGATACGGGCTCCTACAATGAGCAGTTCTTC. Translation gives CASSLDTGSYNEQFF.

The chain joins TRBV10-3 to TRBJ2-7; TRBD2 aligns across 7 bases. CDR1 is ENHRY and CDR2 is SYGVKD in the germline V gene. The CDR3 has 15 amino acids. V shed 2 bases and J 0 bases; nucleotides not matched to a gene: 4. CDR3 sequence: CAISEQAGNSYEQYF. As DNA, the CDR3 is TGTGCCATCAGTGAGCAAGCGGGGAACTCCTACGAGCAGTACTTC.

The V call is TRBV6-6, the J call TRBJ1-1; 7 bases line up with TRBD1. The CDR3 is 15 amino acids. Unmatched junction bases numbered 10, after V lost 0 bases and J lost 9 bases. Germline lookup yields CDR1 MNHNY and CDR2 SVGAGI (reference sequence). Here the CDR3 reads CASSYSRGQGGKAFF. The DNA for the CDR3 is TGTGCCAGCAGTTACTCTAGAGGGCAGGGGGGAAAAGCTTTCTTT.

This chain joins TRBV4-1 and TRBJ2-1; 7 nucleotides line up with TRBD2. This CDR3 is built from 16 residues. V shed 0 bases and J 7 bases; nucleotides not matched to a gene: 9. Looked up from germline, CDR1 is MGHRA and CDR2 is YSYEKL. The CDR3 nucleotides are TGCGCCAGCAGCCAAGATGTCGCGGGAGTGAGGAATGAGCAGTTCTTC. Translated: CASSQDVAGVRNEQFF.

J is TRBJ2-2 and V is TRBV6-8; D is unresolved. CDR1 is MNHGY, CDR2 SAAAGT, per germline. Trimming left V 4 bases short and J 6 bases short, with 15 bases between. The CDR3 is 15 residues long. CDR3 in amino acids: CASSLAKAVPGELFF. In DNA form, the CDR3 reads TGTGCCAGCAGTTTGGCAAAAGCAGTCCCCGGGGAGCTGTTTTTT.

This chain joins TRBV5-1 and TRBJ2-7; tentatively, D is TRBD1 or TRBD2 (6 bases each). The length of the CDR3 is 15 residues. Trimming took off 4 bases at V and 4 bases at J, with 18 bases between the two ends. In germline, CDR1 is SGHRS, CDR2 YFSETQ. CDR3 nucleotide sequence: TGCGCCAGCAGCGAAACAGGACGGGGGCTTTACGAGCAGTACTTC. Protein: CASSETGRGLYEQYF.